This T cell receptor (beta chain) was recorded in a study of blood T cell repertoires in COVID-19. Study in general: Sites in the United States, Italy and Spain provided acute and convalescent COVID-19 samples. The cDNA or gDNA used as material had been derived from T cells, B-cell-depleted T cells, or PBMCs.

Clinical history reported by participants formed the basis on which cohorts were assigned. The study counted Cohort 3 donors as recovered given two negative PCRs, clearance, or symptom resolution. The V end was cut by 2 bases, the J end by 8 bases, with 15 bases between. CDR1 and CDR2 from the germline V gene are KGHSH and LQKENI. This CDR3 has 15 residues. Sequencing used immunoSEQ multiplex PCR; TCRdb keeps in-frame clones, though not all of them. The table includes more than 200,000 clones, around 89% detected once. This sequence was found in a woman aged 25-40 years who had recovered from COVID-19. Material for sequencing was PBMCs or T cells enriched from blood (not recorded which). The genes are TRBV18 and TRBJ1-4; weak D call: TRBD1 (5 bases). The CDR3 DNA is TGTGCCAGCTCACCAGGGACTCAGCGGAGGGAAAAACTGTTTTTT. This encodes CASSPGTQRREKLFF.